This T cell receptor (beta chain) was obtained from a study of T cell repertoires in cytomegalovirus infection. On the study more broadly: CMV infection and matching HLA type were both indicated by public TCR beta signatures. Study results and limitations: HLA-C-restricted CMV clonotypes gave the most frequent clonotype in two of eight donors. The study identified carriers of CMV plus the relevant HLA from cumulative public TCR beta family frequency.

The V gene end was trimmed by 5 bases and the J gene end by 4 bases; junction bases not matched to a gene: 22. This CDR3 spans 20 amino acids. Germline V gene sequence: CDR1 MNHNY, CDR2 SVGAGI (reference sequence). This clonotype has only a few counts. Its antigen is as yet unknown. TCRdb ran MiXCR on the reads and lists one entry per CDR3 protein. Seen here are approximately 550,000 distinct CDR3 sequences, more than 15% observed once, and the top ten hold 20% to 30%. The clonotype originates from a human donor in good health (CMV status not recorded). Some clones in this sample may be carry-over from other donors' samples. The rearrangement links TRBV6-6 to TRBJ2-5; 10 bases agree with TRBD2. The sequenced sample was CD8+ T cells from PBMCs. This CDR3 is CASSLLPPRLAGEQGETQYF. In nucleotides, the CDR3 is TGTGCCAGCAGTCTACTACCTCCCAGACTAGCGGGTGAGCAGGGAGAGACCCAGTACTTC.